This is a list of T cell receptor beta chains from one sample in a study of cytomegalovirus exposure and HLA in healthy donors. The method was immunoSEQ multiplex PCR; TCRdb's version includes in-frame clones alone and lacks a portion of them. Of approximately 200,000 clones detected, roughly 80% appear once; the ten largest clones hold approximately 1.4%. Sequencing used PBMCs. These receptors were obtained from a girl aged 10-17 years in good health and CMV-seronegative. CDR3s include the opening cysteine and the closing phenylalanine or tryptophan. The order of the fields is clone size, J gene, V gene, D gene, CDR3 protein, CDR3 DNA. A D gene is named only where the DNA matches it firmly. Expanded clones get a size class; other rows say once, few or many, or leave the size out.

clone size: -
J gene: TRBJ1-5
V gene: TRBV6-1
D gene: -
CDR3 protein: CASSVDFSNQPQHF
CDR3 DNA: TGTGCCAGCAGTGTCGACTTTAGCAATCAGCCCCAGCATTTT

clone size: -
J gene: TRBJ1-6
V gene: TRBV7-2
D gene: -
CDR3 protein: CASSLEFRVWEGNSPLHF
CDR3 DNA: TGTGCCAGCAGCTTAGAGTTTAGGGTCTGGGAGGGGAATTCACCCCTCCACTTT

clone size: -
J gene: TRBJ1-2
V gene: TRBV29-1
D gene: TRBD1
CDR3 protein: CSVGGQGRGYTF
CDR3 DNA: TGCAGCGTTGGCGGACAGGGCAGAGGCTACACCTTC

clone size: -
J gene: TRBJ1-1
V gene: TRBV29-1
D gene: TRBD1
CDR3 protein: CSVEAGTGGTEAFF
CDR3 DNA: TGCAGCGTTGAGGCCGGGACAGGGGGCACTGAAGCTTTCTTT

clone size: few
J gene: TRBJ1-1
V gene: TRBV5-4
D gene: -
CDR3 protein: CASSRNRENTEAFF
CDR3 DNA: TGTGCCAGCAGCCGCAACAGGGAGAACACTGAAGCTTTCTTT

clone size: -
J gene: TRBJ2-5
V gene: TRBV28
D gene: TRBD2
CDR3 protein: CASSLGGVETQYF
CDR3 DNA: TGTGCCAGCAGTTTAGGGGGGGTTGAGACCCAGTACTTC

clone size: -
J gene: TRBJ1-1
V gene: TRBV25-1
D gene: -
CDR3 protein: CASKSGNTEAFF
CDR3 DNA: TGTGCCAGCAAGTCAGGGAACACTGAAGCTTTCTTT

clone size: few
J gene: TRBJ1-5
V gene: TRBV4-1
D gene: -
CDR3 protein: CASSQDERFGQPQHF
CDR3 DNA: TGCGCCAGCAGCCAAGATGAGCGTTTCGGGCAGCCCCAGCATTTT

clone size: -
J gene: TRBJ2-3
V gene: TRBV6-5
D gene: -
CDR3 protein: CASSRPGHTYF
CDR3 DNA: TGTGCCAGCAGTCGACCGGGACATACGTATTTT

clone size: -
J gene: TRBJ2-2
V gene: TRBV9
D gene: -
CDR3 protein: CASSPTDANTGELFF
CDR3 DNA: TGTGCCAGCAGCCCCACAGACGCGAACACCGGGGAGCTGTTTTTT

clone size: -
J gene: TRBJ1-1
V gene: TRBV7-2
D gene: -
CDR3 protein: CASSLQEAPRTEAFF
CDR3 DNA: TGTGCCAGCAGCTTACAAGAGGCGCCAAGGACTGAAGCTTTCTTT

clone size: -
J gene: TRBJ1-2
V gene: TRBV28
D gene: TRBD1
CDR3 protein: CASSFRQGRYGYTF
CDR3 DNA: TGTGCCAGCAGTTTTAGACAGGGGCGCTATGGCTACACCTTC

clone size: -
J gene: TRBJ1-2
V gene: TRBV5-1
D gene: -
CDR3 protein: CASSLGAGTNYGYTF
CDR3 DNA: TGCGCCAGCAGCTTGGGGGCAGGAACTAACTATGGCTACACCTTC

clone size: -
J gene: TRBJ2-7
V gene: TRBV27
D gene: TRBD1
CDR3 protein: CASSFRTGVQYF
CDR3 DNA: TGTGCCAGCAGTTTCAGGACAGGGGTGCAGTACTTC

clone size: -
J gene: TRBJ1-3
V gene: TRBV27
D gene: -
CDR3 protein: CASSFASSGNTIYF
CDR3 DNA: TGTGCCAGCAGTTTTGCGAGCTCTGGAAACACCATATATTTT

clone size: -
J gene: TRBJ2-4
V gene: TRBV7-9
D gene: TRBD2
CDR3 protein: CASGRASGAKNIQYF
CDR3 DNA: TGTGCCAGCGGGAGGGCTAGCGGAGCCAAAAACATTCAGTACTTC

clone size: -
J gene: TRBJ1-5
V gene: TRBV19
D gene: TRBD1
CDR3 protein: CASSGQASNQPQHF
CDR3 DNA: TGTGCCAGCTCGGGACAGGCTAGCAATCAGCCCCAGCATTTT

clone size: -
J gene: TRBJ2-1
V gene: TRBV27
D gene: TRBD2
CDR3 protein: CASRPGLAGGPAKYNEQFF
CDR3 DNA: TGTGCCAGCAGACCGGGACTAGCGGGGGGCCCGGCTAAATACAATGAGCAGTTCTTC

clone size: -
J gene: TRBJ2-5
V gene: TRBV9
D gene: -
CDR3 protein: CASSPTRGETQYF
CDR3 DNA: TGTGCCAGCAGCCCGACTCGAGGGGAGACCCAGTACTTC

clone size: -
J gene: TRBJ2-3
V gene: TRBV2
D gene: TRBD2
CDR3 protein: CASLLAGRTDTQYF
CDR3 DNA: TGTGCCAGCCTGCTAGCGGGGCGCACAGATACGCAGTATTTT

clone size: -
J gene: TRBJ2-1
V gene: TRBV5-1
D gene: TRBD2
CDR3 protein: CASGITSGNEQFF
CDR3 DNA: TGCGCCAGCGGGATAACTAGCGGCAATGAGCAGTTCTTC

clone size: -
J gene: TRBJ2-3
V gene: TRBV11-1
D gene: -
CDR3 protein: CASSLAPGTDTQYF
CDR3 DNA: TGTGCCAGCAGCTTAGCACCAGGAACGGATACGCAGTATTTT

clone size: -
J gene: TRBJ2-7
V gene: TRBV4-1
D gene: -
CDR3 protein: CASSPRQGGYEQYF
CDR3 DNA: TGCGCCAGCAGCCCACGACAGGGAGGCTACGAGCAGTACTTC

clone size: few
J gene: TRBJ2-7
V gene: TRBV2
D gene: TRBD2
CDR3 protein: CAGSGTSGSYEQYF
CDR3 DNA: TGTGCCGGGTCCGGGACTAGCGGCTCCTACGAGCAGTACTTC

clone size: once
J gene: TRBJ1-5
V gene: TRBV5-1
D gene: -
CDR3 protein: CASSSGESNQPQHF
CDR3 DNA: TGCGCCAGCAGCTCAGGGGAGAGCAATCAGCCCCAGCATTTT